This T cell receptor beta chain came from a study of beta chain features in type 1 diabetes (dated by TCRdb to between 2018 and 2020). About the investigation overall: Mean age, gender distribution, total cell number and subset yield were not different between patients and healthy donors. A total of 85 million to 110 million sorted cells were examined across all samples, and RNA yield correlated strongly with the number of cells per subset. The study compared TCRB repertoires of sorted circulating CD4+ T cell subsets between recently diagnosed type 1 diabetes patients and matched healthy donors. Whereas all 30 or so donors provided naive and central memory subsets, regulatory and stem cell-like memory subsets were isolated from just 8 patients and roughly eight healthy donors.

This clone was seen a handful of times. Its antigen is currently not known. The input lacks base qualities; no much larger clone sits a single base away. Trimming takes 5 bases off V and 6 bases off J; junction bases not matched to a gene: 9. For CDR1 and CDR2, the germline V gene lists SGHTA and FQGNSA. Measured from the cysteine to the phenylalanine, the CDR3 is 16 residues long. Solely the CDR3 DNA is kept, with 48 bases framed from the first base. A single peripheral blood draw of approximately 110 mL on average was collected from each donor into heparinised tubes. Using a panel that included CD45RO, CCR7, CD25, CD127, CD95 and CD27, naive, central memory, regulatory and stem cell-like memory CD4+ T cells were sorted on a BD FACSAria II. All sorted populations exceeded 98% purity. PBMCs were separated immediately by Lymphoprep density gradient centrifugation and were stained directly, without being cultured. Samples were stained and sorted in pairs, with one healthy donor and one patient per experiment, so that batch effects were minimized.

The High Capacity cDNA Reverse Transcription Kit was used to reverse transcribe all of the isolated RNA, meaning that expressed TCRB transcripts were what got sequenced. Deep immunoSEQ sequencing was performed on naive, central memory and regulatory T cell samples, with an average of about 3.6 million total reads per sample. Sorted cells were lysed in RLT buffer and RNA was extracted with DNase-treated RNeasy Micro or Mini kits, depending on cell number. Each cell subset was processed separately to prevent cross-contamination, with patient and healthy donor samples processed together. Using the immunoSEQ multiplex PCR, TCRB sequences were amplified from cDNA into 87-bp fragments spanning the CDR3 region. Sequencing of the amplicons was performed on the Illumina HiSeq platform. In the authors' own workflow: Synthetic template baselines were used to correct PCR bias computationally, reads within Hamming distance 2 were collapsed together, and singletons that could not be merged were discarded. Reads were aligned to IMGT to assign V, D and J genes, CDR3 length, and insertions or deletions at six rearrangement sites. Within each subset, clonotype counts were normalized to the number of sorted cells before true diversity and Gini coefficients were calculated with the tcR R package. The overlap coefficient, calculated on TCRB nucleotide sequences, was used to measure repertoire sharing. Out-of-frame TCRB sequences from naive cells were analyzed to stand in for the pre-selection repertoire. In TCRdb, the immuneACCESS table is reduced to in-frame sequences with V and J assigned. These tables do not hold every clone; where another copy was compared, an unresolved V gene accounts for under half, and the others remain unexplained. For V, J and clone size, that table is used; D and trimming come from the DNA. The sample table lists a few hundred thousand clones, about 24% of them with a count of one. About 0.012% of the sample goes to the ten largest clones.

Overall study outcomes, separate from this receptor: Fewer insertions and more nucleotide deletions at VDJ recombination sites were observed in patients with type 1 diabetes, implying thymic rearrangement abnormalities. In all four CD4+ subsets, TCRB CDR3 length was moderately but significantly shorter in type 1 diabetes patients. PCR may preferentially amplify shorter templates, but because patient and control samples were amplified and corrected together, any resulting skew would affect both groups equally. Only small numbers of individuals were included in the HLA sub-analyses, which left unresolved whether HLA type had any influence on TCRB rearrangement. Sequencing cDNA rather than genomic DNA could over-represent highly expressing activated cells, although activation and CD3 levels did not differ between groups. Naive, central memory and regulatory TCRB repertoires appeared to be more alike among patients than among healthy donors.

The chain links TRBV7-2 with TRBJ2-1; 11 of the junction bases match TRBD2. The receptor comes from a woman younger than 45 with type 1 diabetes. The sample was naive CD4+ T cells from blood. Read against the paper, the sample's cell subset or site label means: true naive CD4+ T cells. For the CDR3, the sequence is CASSLELAGAGNEQFF. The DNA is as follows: TGTGCCAGCAGCCTCGAACTAGCGGGAGCAGGCAATGAGCAGTTCTTC.